These T cell receptor beta chains were read from a single sample in a study of Tregs in tolerant kidney transplant recipients. Profiling relied on immunoSEQ multiplex PCR, and the TCRdb table lists in-frame clones only, not all of them. The sample lists about 72,000 clones, roughly 92% occurring once. The starting material was CD8+ T cells from blood, obtained before the transplant. The receptors shown here come from a human donor who received a combined kidney and bone marrow transplant. CDR3s include the opening cysteine and the closing phenylalanine or tryptophan. The D gene is left open where the match is weak. The size of a clone is reported for some rows only, either as once, few or many, or as a class for expanded clones.

V: TRBV5-6; size: -; J: TRBJ1-4; length: 15; D: -; CDR3: CASSQSPGLIEKLFF; DNA: TGTGCCAGCAGCCAATCCCCCGGACTGATTGAAAAACTGTTTTTT
V: TRBV7-2; size: once; J: TRBJ1-5; length: 16; D: -; CDR3: CASSLNGRGVTQPQHF; DNA: TGTGCCAGCAGCTTAAACGGGAGGGGGGTTACTCAGCCCCAGCATTTT
V: TRBV5-4; size: -; J: TRBJ1-1; length: 15; D: -; CDR3: CASSFLQNLNTEAFF; DNA: TGTGCCAGCAGCTTCCTACAGAACCTGAACACTGAAGCTTTCTTT
V: TRBV7-9; size: -; J: TRBJ2-5; length: 11; D: -; CDR3: CASSPGETQYF; DNA: TGTGCCAGCAGCCCGGGGGAGACCCAGTACTTC
V: TRBV7-2; size: -; J: TRBJ2-7; length: 17; D: -; CDR3: CASSLAPLGGGHYEQYF; DNA: TGTGCCAGCAGCTTAGCCCCATTAGGTGGGGGCCACTACGAGCAGTACTTC
V: TRBV5-1; size: -; J: TRBJ2-7; length: 13; D: TRBD2; CDR3: CASSDERGYEQYF; DNA: TGCGCCAGCAGCGACGAGCGGGGGTACGAGCAGTACTTC
V: TRBV29-1; size: -; J: TRBJ2-1; length: 15; D: TRBD1; CDR3: CSVLVGTDRGNEQFF; DNA: TGCAGCGTTCTCGTCGGGACAGACCGGGGCAATGAGCAGTTCTTC
V: TRBV28; size: -; J: TRBJ2-5; length: 15; D: -; CDR3: CASSILTGYQETQYF; DNA: TGTGCCAGCAGTATCCTAACAGGATATCAAGAGACCCAGTACTTC
V: TRBV7-9; size: -; J: TRBJ1-2; length: 16; D: TRBD1; CDR3: CASSPAGQGAFYGYTF; DNA: TGTGCCAGCAGCCCAGCGGGACAGGGGGCATTTTATGGCTACACCTTC
V: TRBV7-6; size: -; J: TRBJ2-3; length: 14; D: -; CDR3: CASSSGGSTDTQYF; DNA: TGTGCCAGCTCTTCTGGCGGGAGCACAGATACGCAGTATTTT
V: TRBV11-3; size: -; J: TRBJ2-5; length: 16; D: -; CDR3: CASSLGADGEGETQYF; DNA: TGTGCCAGCAGCTTGGGAGCGGACGGAGAAGGAGAGACCCAGTACTTC
V: TRBV29-1; size: once; J: TRBJ2-2; length: 14; D: -; CDR3: CSVDGGRGAGELFF; DNA: TGCAGCGTTGACGGTGGGAGGGGGGCCGGGGAGCTGTTTTTT
V: TRBV27; size: -; J: TRBJ2-5; length: 14; D: -; CDR3: CASMGRAQQETQYF; DNA: TGTGCCAGCATGGGCAGGGCGCAACAAGAGACCCAGTACTTC
V: TRBV28; size: -; J: TRBJ1-3; length: 16; D: TRBD1; CDR3: CASSTRQGIKGNTIYF; DNA: TGTGCCAGCAGTACCCGACAGGGAATTAAAGGGAACACCATATATTTT
V: TRBV5-4; size: -; J: TRBJ2-3; length: 16; D: -; CDR3: CASSSPGRVLTDTQYF; DNA: TGTGCCAGCAGCTCGCCCGGCAGGGTATTGACAGATACGCAGTATTTT
V: TRBV9; size: -; J: TRBJ1-1; length: 14; D: TRBD1; CDR3: CASSETGDDTEAFF; DNA: TGTGCCAGCAGCGAAACAGGGGATGACACTGAAGCTTTCTTT
V: TRBV10-3; size: -; J: TRBJ2-3; length: 15; D: TRBD1; CDR3: CAISGATGSPDTQYF; DNA: TGTGCCATCAGTGGAGCGACAGGGTCCCCAGATACGCAGTATTTT